The source of this T cell receptor (beta chain) is a study of immune evolution from preneoplasia to lung adenocarcinoma. Whole-study context: HLA loss of heterozygosity: 5.5% to 8.5% AIS, around 16% MIA, over 30% ADC, none AAH. Whole-study findings and limits: Clonality was highest in normal lung, lower in later-stage lesions apparently.

Concerning this clone itself: Its antigen remains unknown.

Sequencing used immunoSEQ multiplex PCR; TCRdb keeps in-frame clones, though not all of them. The sample includes tens of thousands of clones, less than 85% of them seen just once. The V and J ends lost 0 bases and 4 bases respectively, with 9 bases between them. Germline V gene lookup returns CDR1 SQVTM and CDR2 ANQGSEA. This CDR3 is 13 amino acids long. Sequencing was performed on FFPE invasive lung adenocarcinoma tissue. The chain is built from TRBV29-1 and TRBJ2-5, with D uncertain. The source of this sequence is a person between 55 and 69 years old with lung adenocarcinoma. The CDR3 DNA sequence: TGCAGCGTTGAAGAGGCAGAAGGAGAGACCCAGTACTTC. This gives the protein CSVEEAEGETQYF.